A selection of T cell receptor beta chains follows, all from one sample in a study. TCRdb ran MiXCR on the 5' RACE reads and lists one entry per CDR3 protein. The sample carries 10,000 or so distinct CDR3 sequences, over 25% recorded once. Sequencing used naive CD4+ T cells sorted from a lymph node. The source of these receptors is a female donor with breast cancer. Each CDR3 is given with its conserved first and last residue. The D gene is left open where the match is weak. Clone size is not always given. Where it is, it says once, few, many or a class for expanded clones.

cdr3_nt: TGCAGCGTTGAAGAAGGAACTAGCGGGAGCGAGCAGTACTTC; cdr3_aa: CSVEEGTSGSEQYF; j_call: TRBJ2-7; clone_size: many; d_call: TRBD2; v_call: TRBV29-1
cdr3_nt: TGTGCCAGCAGTTACGGGGCAGGTGGCTATGGCTACACCTTC; cdr3_aa: CASSYGAGGYGYTF; j_call: TRBJ1-2; clone_size: NA; d_call: NA; v_call: TRBV6-6
cdr3_nt: TGTGCCAGCAGCCCACAGGGGGGTAGGATGAACACTGAAGCTTTCTTT; cdr3_aa: CASSPQGGRMNTEAFF; j_call: TRBJ1-1; clone_size: many; d_call: TRBD1; v_call: TRBV7-3
cdr3_nt: TGCAGTGCACCGGGACTCACCTACGGGCAGTACTTC; cdr3_aa: CSAPGLTYGQYF; j_call: TRBJ2-7; clone_size: few; d_call: NA; v_call: TRBV20-1
cdr3_nt: TGCAGTGCACCGAGCGGGACCGTTGACATTCAGTACTTC; cdr3_aa: CSAPSGTVDIQYF; j_call: TRBJ2-4; clone_size: NA; d_call: TRBD2; v_call: TRBV20-1
cdr3_nt: TGCGCCAGCAGTGCTAGGGGCTCTAATCAGCCCCAGCATTTT; cdr3_aa: CASSARGSNQPQHF; j_call: TRBJ1-5; clone_size: once; d_call: NA; v_call: TRBV23-1
cdr3_nt: TGTGCCAGCAAGGGGACTAGCGGGATTGGTTACGAGCAGTACTTC; cdr3_aa: CASKGTSGIGYEQYF; j_call: TRBJ2-7; clone_size: NA; d_call: TRBD2; v_call: TRBV6-1
cdr3_nt: TGTGCCAGCCGACCGCTACGGCTAGCGGGGGAAGAGACCCAGTACTTC; cdr3_aa: CASRPLRLAGEETQYF; j_call: TRBJ2-5; clone_size: once; d_call: TRBD2; v_call: TRBV11-2
cdr3_nt: TGTGCCACCAGTGCCGGAGGCAGCAACTACGAGCAGTACTTC; cdr3_aa: CATSAGGSNYEQYF; j_call: TRBJ2-7; clone_size: medium-sized; d_call: NA; v_call: TRBV24-1
cdr3_nt: TGCGCCAGCAGCCGCCCGAGCAAAGAGACTCAGTACTTC; cdr3_aa: CASSRPSKETQYF; j_call: TRBJ2-5; clone_size: once; d_call: NA; v_call: TRBV5-1
cdr3_nt: TGTGCCAGCAGCTCCCCGGACAGGGTAGCCTACGAGCAGTACTTC; cdr3_aa: CASSSPDRVAYEQYF; j_call: TRBJ2-7; clone_size: many; d_call: TRBD1; v_call: TRBV7-9
cdr3_nt: TGCGCCAGCAGCTTGGTGGGACGAATGCAGTTCTTC; cdr3_aa: CASSLVGRMQFF; j_call: TRBJ2-1; clone_size: many; d_call: NA; v_call: TRBV5-1
cdr3_nt: TGCAGTGCTAGTGGGGACAGTGTGGAGACCCAGTACTTC; cdr3_aa: CSASGDSVETQYF; j_call: TRBJ2-5; clone_size: many; d_call: TRBD1; v_call: TRBV20-1
cdr3_nt: TGTGCCAGCAGTCCGGTATCAACTGGAAACACCATATATTTT; cdr3_aa: CASSPVSTGNTIYF; j_call: TRBJ1-3; clone_size: medium-sized; d_call: NA; v_call: TRBV3-1
cdr3_nt: TGTGCCAGCAGCTTACCGACTAAAGTACAGGGGGACTGTGGCTACACCTTC; cdr3_aa: CASSLPTKVQGDCGYTF; j_call: TRBJ1-2; clone_size: NA; d_call: TRBD1; v_call: TRBV11-2
cdr3_nt: TGTGCCGGCAGTTACTCGAGGGGGGGAGGCCCCAATCAGCCCCAGCATTTT; cdr3_aa: CAGSYSRGGGPNQPQHF; j_call: TRBJ1-5; clone_size: many; d_call: NA; v_call: TRBV6-6
cdr3_nt: TGCGCCAGCAGGAGGACTAGCGGGAGCCCATTTGATACGCAGTATTTT; cdr3_aa: CASRRTSGSPFDTQYF; j_call: TRBJ2-3; clone_size: medium-sized; d_call: TRBD2; v_call: TRBV5-1
cdr3_nt: TGTGCCAGCAGTTACGGGACAGTCTACGAGCAGTACTTC; cdr3_aa: CASSYGTVYEQYF; j_call: TRBJ2-7; clone_size: many; d_call: TRBD1; v_call: TRBV6-5
cdr3_nt: TGTGCCAGCAGCTTAGCACACGTTTGGTGGACCCAGTACTTC; cdr3_aa: CASSLAHVWWTQYF; j_call: TRBJ2-5; clone_size: NA; d_call: NA; v_call: TRBV7-2
cdr3_nt: TGTGCCAGCACCACGACGGGACTAGCGGGAAGATACAATGAGCAGTTCTTC; cdr3_aa: CASTTTGLAGRYNEQFF; j_call: TRBJ2-1; clone_size: NA; d_call: TRBD2; v_call: TRBV12-3/TRBV12-4
cdr3_nt: TGTGCCAGCAGCTCGGGACTAGCGGGGGTCGCCTACGAGCAGTACTTC; cdr3_aa: CASSSGLAGVAYEQYF; j_call: TRBJ2-7; clone_size: many; d_call: TRBD2; v_call: TRBV7-9
cdr3_nt: TGTGCCAGCGGCCCCCGGACAGAGGGTTCACCCCTCCACTTT; cdr3_aa: CASGPRTEGSPLHF; j_call: TRBJ1-6; clone_size: NA; d_call: NA; v_call: TRBV9
cdr3_nt: TGCGCCAGCAGCTCGGACGGGATTCAGCCCCAGCATTTT; cdr3_aa: CASSSDGIQPQHF; j_call: TRBJ1-5; clone_size: NA; d_call: NA; v_call: TRBV5-1
cdr3_nt: TGTGCCAGCAGCTATCGGACCCCGAGGGAAGCTTTCTTT; cdr3_aa: CASSYRTPREAFF; j_call: TRBJ1-1; clone_size: medium-sized; d_call: NA; v_call: TRBV7-8
cdr3_nt: TGTGCCAGCGGCCGAGAGCAATACACTGAAGCTTTCTTT; cdr3_aa: CASGREQYTEAFF; j_call: TRBJ1-1; clone_size: few; d_call: NA; v_call: TRBV12-3/TRBV12-4
cdr3_nt: TGTGCCAGCAGCTTGGCAGGGCGGGAGACCCAGTACTTC; cdr3_aa: CASSLAGRETQYF; j_call: TRBJ2-5; clone_size: medium-sized; d_call: NA; v_call: TRBV5-8
cdr3_nt: TGTGCCAGCAGCATCTCAGGGGCTCAGCCCCAGCATTTT; cdr3_aa: CASSISGAQPQHF; j_call: TRBJ1-5; clone_size: many; d_call: NA; v_call: TRBV3-1